Each of the 20 T cell receptor beta chains below was sequenced from the same sample in a study of CD8 T cells in Susac syndrome. Random hexamers primed reverse transcription of about 0.45 to 1 ug RNA. TCRdb itself ran the immunoSEQ multiplex PCR reads through MiXCR, one entry per CDR3 protein. The sample includes 300,000 or so distinct CDR3 sequences, 92% seen only once; the top ten take 0.065%. Sequencing was performed on CD4+ T cells from PBMCs. Source of these receptors: a human donor with multiple sclerosis.

The rearrangement uses TRBV30 and TRBJ2-3; D is unresolved. CDR3 size: 15 residues. V lost 0 bases, J lost 0 bases, and 10 bases lay in between. CDR1 is GTSNPN, CDR2 SVGIG, per germline (reference sequence). CDR3 DNA: TGTGCCTGGAGTGTACAGTTTATTAGCACAGATACGCAGTATTTT. Encoded protein: CAWSVQFISTDTQYF.

The DNA of the CDR3 is TGCAGCGTTGAAATCCGGGAGACCCAGTACTTC. Residues: CSVEIRETQYF. This rearrangement joins TRBV29-1 to TRBJ2-5; D uncertain. From germline, CDR1 is SQVTM and CDR2 ANQGSEA. The length of the CDR3 is 11 residues. Trimming cost V 2 bases and J 5 bases, with 6 bases left between them.

The chain is built from TRBV5-6 and TRBJ2-5, with 9 nucleotides matching TRBD2. Germline lookup yields CDR1 SGHDT and CDR2 YYEEEE. The CDR3 runs to 16 residues. V shed 0 bases and J 5 bases; nucleotides not matched to a gene: 8. CDR3 bases: TGTGCCAGCAGCTTGGGGGCGGGGGGGCGATGGGAGACCCAGTACTTC. Amino acid sequence: CASSLGAGGRWETQYF.

The V gene is TRBV7-2, the J gene TRBJ2-7; unclear D gene. CDR1 is SGHTA, CDR2 FQGNSA, per germline. The CDR3 runs to 13 residues. Trimming cost V 3 bases and J 2 bases, with 8 bases left between them. This chain's CDR3 is CASSFTQAYEQYF. For the CDR3, the DNA is TGTGCCAGCAGCTTTACGCAAGCCTACGAGCAGTACTTC.

V and J are TRBV10-2 and TRBJ1-2; TRBD1 might be the D (6 bases). The CDR3 length is 13 residues. Per the germline V gene, CDR1 is WSHSY and CDR2 is SAAADI. Trimming took 9 bases from V and 4 from J, leaving 15 bases between them. The CDR3 DNA follows: TGCGCCAGTAGACAGGATGAGGGCTATGGCTACACCTTC. Its protein product is CASRQDEGYGYTF.

V is TRBV7-9 and J is TRBJ2-3; 13 positions match TRBD2. The germline gives CDR1 SEHNR, CDR2 FQNEAQ (reference sequence). V dropped 3 bases and J dropped 1; count of bases not matched to a gene: 4. The CDR3 length is 17 residues. CDR3 nucleotide sequence: TGTGCCAGCAGCTTTGGACTAGCGGGGGCCCGCACAGATACGCAGTATTTT. Protein product: CASSFGLAGARTDTQYF.

V and J are TRBV30 and TRBJ2-1; TRBD2 aligns across 15 bases. Germline V CDR1 and CDR2: GTSNPN, SVGIG (reference sequence). The length of the CDR3 is 14 residues. V trimming: 3 bases; J trimming: 8 bases; junction bases outside the gene matches: 2. The DNA of the CDR3 is TGTGCCTGGAGCGGGACTAGCGGGGGGTATGAGCAGTTCTTC. Translation: CAWSGTSGGYEQFF.

The chain combines TRBV5-1 with TRBJ1-1; D might be TRBD1 (6 bases). The CDR3 sequence is 14 residues long. With 5 bases removed from V and 1 base from J, the gap between germline ends came to 12 bases. Germline V gives CDR1 SGHRS, CDR2 YFSETQ. The CDR3 nucleotides read TGCGCCAGCAGACAGACAGGAGAGAACACTGAAGCTTTCTTT. It codes for CASRQTGENTEAFF.

This clonotype was counted a single time. The chain joins TRBV6-6 to TRBJ2-1, with 8 nucleotides matching TRBD2. The CDR3 length is 14 residues. V gave up 2 bases and J gave up 9 bases; unmatched junction bases: 6. Germline CDR1 MNHNY, CDR2 SVGAGI (reference sequence). The chain's CDR3 is CASSYTGGPSEQFF. The CDR3 coding sequence is TGTGCCAGCAGTTACACGGGAGGGCCCTCTGAGCAGTTCTTC.

The chain links TRBV20-1 to TRBJ1-2, with D maybe TRBD1 (5 bases). V lost 5 bases and J lost 8, with 18 bases in between. CDR1 and CDR2 from the germline V gene are DFQATT and SNEGSKA (reference sequence). This CDR3 spans 13 amino acids. This CDR3 reads CSAGGGVRSGYTF. The CDR3 nucleotides read TGCAGTGCTGGGGGAGGGGTCCGTTCGGGCTACACCTTC.

The chain uses TRBV7-9 and TRBJ1-1; D remains unclear. CDR3 length: 14 amino acids. The ends were cut back, 6 bases at V and 4 bases at J, with 15 bases in the middle. Germline loops: CDR1 SEHNR, CDR2 FQNEAQ (reference sequence). CDR3 sequence reads: CASSYLTVRTEAFF. The CDR3 DNA reads as TGTGCCAGCAGTTATTTGACCGTCCGCACTGAAGCTTTCTTT.

The V gene is TRBV19, the J gene TRBJ2-1, with 8 positions matching TRBD2. The CDR3 length is 16 residues. CDR1 LNHDA and CDR2 SQIVND come from the germline V gene (reference sequence). The V gene end was trimmed by 3 bases and the J gene end by 5 bases; junction bases not matched to a gene: 9. The CDR3 DNA reads TGTGCCAGTAGTATCCCAGGGACTAGGCCCAACAATGAGCAGTTCTTC. This translates into CASSIPGTRPNNEQFF.

The chain recombines TRBV2 with TRBJ1-1; 7 bases are shared with TRBD1. Germline CDR1 reads SNHLY; CDR2 reads FYNNEI. This CDR3 is 16 amino acids long. The J segment lost 0 bases and the V segment lost 6 bases, leaving 10 bases of the junction unmatched. CDR3 sequence (DNA): TGTGCCAGCAGCGGGGACAGTTGGGGGCTGAACACTGAAGCTTTCTTT. Protein: CASSGDSWGLNTEAFF.

V usage is TRBV30 and J usage is TRBJ1-6; D is undetermined. The germline gives CDR1 GTSNPN, CDR2 SVGIG (reference sequence). The CDR3 has 11 residues. Trimming stripped 0 bases from V and 10 bases from J, with 4 bases between. The CDR3 DNA reads as TGTGCCTGGAGTGTCGGCTCACCCCTCCACTTT. Protein: CAWSVGSPLHF. Complete variable domain (other parts from reference TRBV30 and TRBJ1-6): SQTIHQWPATLVQPVGSPLSLECTVEGTSNPNLYWYRQAAGRGLQLLFYSVGIGQISSEVPQNLSASRPQDRQFILSSKKLLLSDSGFYLCAWSVGSPLHFGNGTRLTVT.

This clonotype was detected only once. The J gene is TRBJ2-3, the V gene TRBV9, with 12 bases matching TRBD2. The germline V gene has CDR1 SGDLS and CDR2 YYNGEE. This CDR3 spans 15 amino acids. Germline trimming cut 3 bases from V and 4 bases from J; bases unmatched to any gene: 3. The CDR3 is CASSARLAGADTQYF. CDR3 coding DNA: TGTGCCAGCAGCGCAAGACTAGCGGGAGCAGATACGCAGTATTTT.

The V call is TRBV5-1, the J call TRBJ2-3; 10 nucleotides match TRBD2. This CDR3 has 17 residues. Germline-derived CDR1 and CDR2 are SGHRS and YFSETQ. Losses at the gene ends were 1 base for V and 2 bases for J; bases not matched to a gene: 7. The CDR3 loop reads CASSLLASGGNTDTQYF. As DNA, the CDR3 is TGCGCCAGCAGCTTGCTGGCTAGCGGGGGAAACACAGATACGCAGTATTTT.

V is TRBV19 and J is TRBJ2-3, with a tentative D call TRBD2 (6 bases). Germline CDR1 is LNHDA and CDR2 is SQIVND (reference sequence). Trimming pared 3 bases from V and 2 bases from J, leaving 9 bases between. This CDR3 has 14 residues. CDR3 sequence (DNA): TGTGCCAGTAGTATGGGAGGACCCACAGATACGCAGTATTTT. This translates into CASSMGGPTDTQYF.

This clonotype appeared a few times. The chain is built from TRBV6-2 or TRBV6-3 and TRBJ1-6; tentative D call: TRBD1 (5 bases). The CDR3 is made up of 12 amino acids. V gave up 5 bases and J gave up 7 bases, with 6 bases separating them. Germline V gene sequence: CDR1 MNHEY, CDR2 SVGEGT. Here the CDR3 DNA reads TGTGCCAGCAGTGGGACGAATTCACCCCTCCACTTT. This translates into CASSGTNSPLHF.

This chain links TRBV6-2 or TRBV6-3 with TRBJ2-3; D perhaps matches TRBD1 (5 bases). The CDR3 spans 18 residues. V was clipped by 4 bases and J by 2 bases, with 22 bases between them. CDR1 is MNHEY, CDR2 SVGEGT, per germline. The CDR3 region is CASSWTRSLGPYTDTQYF. The CDR3 DNA follows: TGTGCCAGCAGTTGGACCAGATCACTGGGGCCTTACACAGATACGCAGTATTTT.

The chain links TRBV5-1 to TRBJ1-2; D uncertain. The germline gives CDR1 SGHRS, CDR2 YFSETQ. This CDR3 is 11 amino acids long. V lost 1 base and J 7 bases, leaving 5 bases between the germline ends. CDR3 loop: CASSLNGGYTF. The CDR3 DNA follows: TGCGCCAGCAGCTTGAACGGTGGCTACACCTTC.